The clone carrying this T cell receptor (beta chain) was observed a handful of times. The target antigen is unknown. The V gene's germline CDR1 is MNHNY and CDR2 SVGAGI (reference sequence). The CDR3 spans 14 residues. The V and J ends lost 7 bases and 1 base respectively, with 11 bases between them. These data are taken from a study of T-cell memory formation after mild COVID-19. For the study at large: TCR clusters were mostly confined to one donor each. Overall study results and limits: A balance of CD4 and CD8 characterized clones contracting day 15 to 85, whereas later expanders leaned CD4+. The CD4+ clones that contracted clustered mainly within CM and EM, and the CD8+ clones concentrated in EMRA.

TCRdb called the 5' RACE reads again in MiXCR, with one record for every CDR3 protein. The sample records under 450,000 distinct CDR3 sequences, around 15% being singletons. The specimen sequenced was PBMCs or a T cell subset sorted from them (not recorded which). The receptor's source is a man younger than 30 who had mild COVID-19 (a few samples of this study predate the infection). Cell type and time point are not known. V and J are TRBV6-6 and TRBJ1-5, with D uncertain. The CDR3 loop is CASTSGRSNQPQHF. In DNA form, the CDR3 reads TGTGCCAGCACCTCCGGGAGAAGCAATCAGCCCCAGCATTTT.